The 31 T cell receptor beta chains reported below all come from one sample, sequenced in a study of control samples from healthy donors and cancer patients. Some clones are missing from TCRdb's copy, which holds only in-frame ones; the method was immunoSEQ multiplex PCR. The sample lists 170,000 or so clones, 80% to 95% occurring once. The specimen sequenced was blood. The origin of the receptors is a young man in good health.

A note on this clone: Other DNA sequences from this sample encode an identical CDR3 as well. The chain joins TRBV9 to TRBJ2-4, with D maybe TRBD2 (5 bases). The germline V gene has CDR1 SGDLS and CDR2 YYNGEE. The CDR3 sequence is 16 residues long. V lost 4 bases, J lost 4 bases, and 18 bases lay in between. The CDR3 nucleotides are TGTGCCAGCAGCCCTGACCTGTGGGGAGCTAAAAACATTCAGTACTTC. It encodes CASSPDLWGAKNIQYF.

The chain recombines TRBV5-1 with TRBJ2-1; 8 bases fit TRBD1. CDR3 size: 14 residues. CDR1 and CDR2 from the germline V gene are SGHRS and YFSETQ. V lost 4 bases and J lost 4; bases outside the gene matches: 4. The DNA for the CDR3 is TGCGCCAGCAGCGGGGGACAGGCGTACAATGAGCAGTTCTTC. Translation: CASSGGQAYNEQFF.

The CDR3 sequence: CASGPGTGSYQETQYF. CDR3 nucleotide sequence: TGTGCTAGTGGTCCGGGGACAGGTTCTTACCAAGAGACCCAGTACTTC. The J gene is TRBJ2-5, the V gene TRBV12-5; 8 bases agree with TRBD1. Looked up from germline, CDR1 is LGHNT and CDR2 is FRNRAP. After removal of 5 bases from V and 0 bases from J, the junction contained 8 bases not matched to a gene. The CDR3 sequence is 16 residues long.

The V call is TRBV2, the J call TRBJ2-7; D call uncertain. The V gene's germline CDR1 is SNHLY and CDR2 FYNNEI. The CDR3 is made up of 12 amino acids. Trimming took 6 bases from V and 0 from J, leaving 6 bases between them. CDR3 sequence: CASRLDSYEQYF. Here the CDR3 DNA reads TGTGCCAGCAGGCTCGACTCCTACGAGCAGTACTTC. The whole variable domain, filled in from reference TRBV2 and TRBJ2-7, reads EPEVTQTPSHQVTQMGQEVILRCVPISNHLYFYWYRQILGQKVEFLVSFYNNEISEKSEIFDDQFSVERPDGSNFTLKIRSTKLEDSAMYFCASRLDSYEQYFGPGTRLTVT.

The V and J genes are TRBV5-1 and TRBJ1-6; possible D gene TRBD1, 5 bases. The V and J ends lost 1 base and 8 bases respectively, with 16 bases between them. This CDR3 has 16 residues. Germline CDR1 reads SGHRS; CDR2 reads YFSETQ. CDR3 protein: CASSLLGEKHHSPLHF. The DNA of the CDR3 is TGCGCCAGCAGCTTGCTAGGGGAGAAACACCATTCACCCCTCCACTTT. Complete variable domain (other parts from reference TRBV5-1 and TRBJ1-6): KAGVTQTPRYLIKTRGQQVTLSCSPISGHRSVSWYQQTPGQGLQFLFEYFSETQRNKGNFPGRFSGRQFSNSRSEMNVSTLELGDSALYLCASSLLGEKHHSPLHFGNGTRLTVT.

The rearrangement uses TRBV9 and TRBJ2-2, with unresolved D. The germline V gene encodes CDR1 SGDLS and CDR2 YYNGEE. V was clipped by 2 bases and J by 0 bases, with 8 bases between them. This CDR3 spans 15 amino acids. Here the CDR3 reads CASSVGSANTGELFF. CDR3 nucleotides: TGTGCCAGCAGCGTTGGCAGCGCGAACACCGGGGAGCTGTTTTTT. Combining the CDR3 with reference TRBV9 and TRBJ2-2 gives the whole variable domain DSGVTQTPKHLITATGQRVTLRCSPRSGDLSVYWYQQSLDQGLQFLIQYYNGEERAKGNILERFSAQQFPDLHSELNLSSLELGDSALYFCASSVGSANTGELFFGEGSRLTVL.

This chain uses TRBV9 with TRBJ1-6; D call uncertain. Germline V lookup: CDR1 SGDLS, CDR2 YYNGEE. Trimming stripped 0 bases from V and 8 bases from J, with 12 bases between. The CDR3 covers 15 residues. The CDR3 coding sequence is TGTGCCAGCAGCGTAGCTGGCAGAGGCGATTCACCCCTCCACTTT. This encodes CASSVAGRGDSPLHF.

The chain uses TRBV7-9 and TRBJ2-7; D is undetermined. V was trimmed by 3 bases and J by 4 bases, leaving 10 bases between them. The CDR3 spans 13 residues. From germline, CDR1 is SEHNR and CDR2 FQNEAQ (reference sequence). CDR3: CASSLGIRYEQYF. The CDR3 DNA reads as TGTGCCAGCAGCTTGGGGATTCGGTACGAGCAGTACTTC. Full variable domain (remainder filled in from reference TRBV7-9 and TRBJ2-7): DTGVSQNPRHKITKRGQNVTFRCDPISEHNRLYWYRQTLGQGPEFLTYFQNEAQLEKSRLLSDRFSAERPKGSFSTLEIQRTEQGDSAMYLCASSLGIRYEQYFGPGTRLTVT.

CDR3 sequence reads: CASSFRGSDTEAFF. The CDR3 nucleotides are TGTGCCAGCAGTTTCAGGGGTTCGGACACTGAAGCTTTCTTT. The chain couples TRBV6-6 to TRBJ1-1, with D perhaps TRBD1 (6 bases). The CDR3 consists of 14 residues. Trimming took off 4 bases at V and 3 bases at J, with 12 bases between the two ends. The germline V gene encodes CDR1 MNHNY and CDR2 SVGAGI (reference sequence).

The chain employs TRBV6-5 and TRBJ1-2; 10 nucleotides agree with TRBD1. The CDR3 runs 15 residues. Germline V lookup: CDR1 MNHEY, CDR2 SVGAGI. After removal of 5 bases from V and 7 bases from J, the junction contained 10 bases not matched to a gene. DNA for the CDR3: TGTGCCAGCAGTCAGACAGGGGGCGTGGGGGTTGGCTACACCTTC. This encodes CASSQTGGVGVGYTF.

This rearrangement joins TRBV18 to TRBJ1-3; the match to TRBD1 covers 8 bases. V shed 4 bases and J 3 bases; nucleotides not matched to a gene: 8. The CDR3 is 16 amino acids. The V gene's germline CDR1 is KGHSH and CDR2 LQKENI. CDR3 amino acids: CASSLIPDRVGNTIYF. In DNA form, the CDR3 reads TGTGCCAGCTCACTAATCCCGGACAGGGTTGGAAACACCATATATTTT.

The DNA of the CDR3 is TGTGCTAGTGGTTCGACCTGGGCGGAAGGTTACACCTTC. Residues: CASGSTWAEGYTF. The chain has TRBV12-5 and TRBJ1-2, with D uncertain. There are 13 residues in the CDR3. CDR1 and CDR2 (germline): LGHNT, FRNRAP. V was cut by 4 bases and J by 11 bases, with 17 bases left in between.

The rearrangement uses TRBV7-3 and TRBJ2-2, with D possibly TRBD2 on 6 matching bases. Trimming removed 6 bases from V and 6 bases from J, with 14 bases in between. In germline, CDR1 is SGHTA, CDR2 FQGTGA. This CDR3 spans 14 amino acids. The CDR3 loop reads CASSRLGQAGELFF. CDR3 coding DNA: TGTGCCAGCAGTAGACTAGGCCAAGCCGGGGAGCTGTTTTTT. Full variable domain (rest looked up from reference TRBV7-3 and TRBJ2-2): GAGVSQTPSNKVTEKGKYVELRCDPISGHTALYWYRQSLGQGPEFLIYFQGTGAADDSGLPNDRFFAVRPEGSVSTLKIQRTERGDSAVYLCASSRLGQAGELFFGEGSRLTVL.

The chain links TRBV20-1 to TRBJ2-3; D ambiguous. The length of the CDR3 is 11 residues. Germline CDR1 reads DFQATT; CDR2 reads SNEGSKA (reference sequence). With 0 bases removed from V and 8 bases from J, the gap between germline ends came to 6 bases. The CDR3 coding sequence is TGCAGTGCTAGAGATTTTGGTACGCAGTATTTT. Protein: CSARDFGTQYF.

The CDR3 region has the DNA TGTGCCAGCAGTATCCGACCCGGAGGAGGCTACGAAAAACTGTTTTTT. It is translated as CASSIRPGGGYEKLFF. This chain connects TRBV27 to TRBJ1-4; D gene ambiguous. V was clipped by 5 bases and J by 8 bases, with 21 bases between them. The germline gives CDR1 MNHEY, CDR2 SMNVEV (reference sequence). This CDR3 has 16 amino acids.

The chain links TRBV11-3 to TRBJ2-7; D may be TRBD2 (5 bases). Looked up from germline, CDR1 is SGHNT and CDR2 is YENEEA. Trimming took off 1 base at V and 0 bases at J, with 7 bases between the two ends. The CDR3 runs 14 residues. CDR3 nucleotide sequence: TGTGCCAGCAGCTTAGCCGGACTCTCCTACGAGCAGTACTTC. It encodes CASSLAGLSYEQYF. Combining the CDR3 with reference TRBV11-3 and TRBJ2-7 gives the whole variable domain EAGVVQSPRYKIIEKKQPVAFWCNPISGHNTLYWYLQNLGQGPELLIRYENEEAVDDSQLPKDRFSAERLKGVDSTLKIQPAELGDSAVYLCASSLAGLSYEQYFGPGTRLTVT.

The chain links TRBV3-1 (or the pseudogene TRBV3-2) to TRBJ2-7; D remains ambiguous. Between the trimmed V and J ends, which lost 1 base and 0 bases, there was a span of 7 bases. The V gene's germline CDR1 is LGHDT and CDR2 YNNKEL (reference sequence). This CDR3 has 14 amino acids. CDR3 in DNA: TGTGCCAGCAGCCAAGGTTATGGCTCCTACGAGCAGTACTTC. Its translation: CASSQGYGSYEQYF.

The V call is TRBV30, the J call TRBJ1-1; D not certain. The CDR3 is 14 residues long. The V gene's germline CDR1 is GTSNPN and CDR2 SVGIG (reference sequence). Trimming took off 0 bases at V and 0 bases at J, with 8 bases between the two ends. Written as DNA, the CDR3 is TGTGCCTGGAGTGTACCAGAGATGAACACTGAAGCTTTCTTT. Amino acids: CAWSVPEMNTEAFF.

The gene calls are TRBV13 and TRBJ1-5; no definite D call. The CDR3 has 13 residues. Germline CDR1 and CDR2: PRHDT and FYEKMQ (reference sequence). Trimming took 5 bases from V and 12 from J, leaving 17 bases between them. In DNA form, the CDR3 reads TGTGCCAGCAGCCTTCGTGATTTGGGCGTCCAGCATTTT. This encodes CASSLRDLGVQHF.

The chain is built from TRBV6-4 and TRBJ2-3; no clear D gene. The CDR3 contains 13 residues. V lost 2 bases and J 4 bases, leaving 7 bases between the germline ends. Looked up from germline, CDR1 is MRHNA and CDR2 is SNTAGT. The DNA for the CDR3 is TGTGCCAGCAGTGACACCCAATCAGATACGCAGTATTTT. Protein product: CASSDTQSDTQYF.

The chain couples TRBV10-3 to TRBJ1-4, with D uncertain. CDR1 and CDR2 (germline): ENHRY, SYGVKD. Trimming took off 5 bases at V and 5 bases at J, with 6 bases between the two ends. The CDR3 is 12 amino acids. The CDR3 loop reads CAISNGNEKLFF. CDR3 coding DNA: TGTGCCATCAGTAATGGGAATGAAAAACTGTTTTTT.

This chain joins TRBV2 and TRBJ2-5; maybe TRBD1 (6 bases). The CDR3 extends over 14 amino acids. The germline CDR1 and CDR2 sequences are SNHLY and FYNNEI. Trimming removed 1 base at V and 8 bases at J, with 14 bases between. The chain's CDR3 is CASSEGGQFHTQYF. The CDR3 DNA reads TGTGCCAGCAGTGAAGGTGGACAGTTCCACACCCAGTACTTC.

J is TRBJ1-2 and V is TRBV5-1, with TRBD1 identical over 7 bases. The ends lost 3 bases at V and 3 bases at J; junction bases unmatched: 8. This CDR3 is 15 amino acids long. The V gene's germline CDR1 is SGHRS and CDR2 YFSETQ. The CDR3 loop reads CASSWDPGGDYGYTF. DNA of the CDR3: TGCGCCAGCAGCTGGGACCCAGGGGGTGACTATGGCTACACCTTC.

V usage is TRBV10-3 and J usage is TRBJ1-4, with TRBD1 identical over 10 bases. Germline V lookup: CDR1 ENHRY, CDR2 SYGVKD. This CDR3 region has 17 residues. V lost 3 bases, J lost 2 bases, and 6 bases stayed unmatched. In DNA, the CDR3 is TGTGCCATCAGTGACACGGACAGGGGGAGCACTAATGAAAAACTGTTTTTT. Encoded protein: CAISDTDRGSTNEKLFF.

The chain uses TRBV24-1 and TRBJ1-1, with TRBD1 as a possible D gene (5 bases). The CDR3 runs 14 residues. Trimming left V 2 bases short and J 4 bases short, with 10 bases between. Germline values: CDR1 KGHDR, CDR2 SFDVKD. The CDR3 nucleotides are TGTGCCACCAGTGATTCTGGGGGAGGCACTGAAGCTTTCTTT. It codes for CATSDSGGGTEAFF.

The J gene is TRBJ2-1, the V gene TRBV9, with TRBD1 as a possible D gene (9 bases). The CDR3 sequence is 20 residues long. Between the trimmed V and J ends, which lost 3 bases and 8 bases, there was a span of 33 bases. The V gene's germline CDR1 is SGDLS and CDR2 YYNGEE. CDR3 bases: TGTGCCAGCAGCGGGAAACCGGGACAGGGTAAGAGCGGGGGAGTGGATGAGCAGTTCTTC. Its translation: CASSGKPGQGKSGGVDEQFF.

The rearrangement joins TRBV5-1 to TRBJ1-1; possibly TRBD1 for D (5 bases). The CDR3 runs to 14 residues. CDR1 SGHRS and CDR2 YFSETQ come from the germline V gene. The V end was cut by 4 bases, the J end by 1 base, with 11 bases between. CDR3 in amino acids: CASSPEGWNTEAFF. The CDR3 region has the DNA TGCGCCAGCAGCCCCGAGGGGTGGAACACTGAAGCTTTCTTT.

This clone was picked up a small number of times. The CDR3, as DNA: TGTGCCAGCAGCTTAGTGATAGGGAACAATGAGCAGTTCTTC. Translated: CASSLVIGNNEQFF. V is TRBV7-2 and J is TRBJ2-1; D remains ambiguous. Trimming took 1 base from V and 5 from J, leaving 9 bases between them. Germline CDR1 SGHTA, CDR2 FQGNSA. CDR3 length: 14 amino acids. Together with reference TRBV7-2 and TRBJ2-1, the CDR3 gives the full variable domain: GAGVSQSPSNKVTEKGKDVELRCDPISGHTALYWYRQSLGQGLEFLIYFQGNSAPDKSGLPSDRFSAERTGGSVSTLTIQRTQQEDSAVYLCASSLVIGNNEQFFGPGTRLTVL.

The chain carries TRBV7-8 and TRBJ2-3; D is unresolved. The germline CDR1 and CDR2 sequences are SGHVS and FQNEAQ. The ends were cut back, 5 bases at V and 0 bases at J, with 9 bases in the middle. CDR3 size: 14 residues. CDR3 DNA sequence: TGTGCCAGCAGCCCTCTTCTGAGCACAGATACGCAGTATTTT. It translates to CASSPLLSTDTQYF.

The rearrangement links TRBV2 to TRBJ1-3; 9 bases are a match to TRBD1. Germline trimming cut 7 bases from V and 4 bases from J; bases unmatched to any gene: 8. CDR1 SNHLY and CDR2 FYNNEI come from the germline V gene. The CDR3 sequence is 15 residues long. DNA of the CDR3: TGTGCCAGCACCTCAGGGACAGGGCCGGGAAACACCATATATTTT. It yields the protein CASTSGTGPGNTIYF. Full variable domain (rest looked up from reference TRBV2 and TRBJ1-3): EPEVTQTPSHQVTQMGQEVILRCVPISNHLYFYWYRQILGQKVEFLVSFYNNEISEKSEIFDDQFSVERPDGSNFTLKIRSTKLEDSAMYFCASTSGTGPGNTIYFGEGSWLTVV.

The chain links TRBV6-1 to TRBJ1-1; tentative D call: TRBD1 (5 bases). CDR1 and CDR2 from the germline V gene are MNHNS and SASEGT. Trimming stripped 2 bases from V and 1 base from J, with 8 bases between. The CDR3 spans 14 residues. The CDR3 nucleotides read TGTGCCAGCAGTGAATGGCAGGGGAACACTGAAGCTTTCTTT. Residues: CASSEWQGNTEAFF.